The 2 T cell receptor beta chains below all came from one sample that was sequenced in a study of T cell repertoires in cytomegalovirus infection. TCRdb ran MiXCR on the reads and lists one entry per CDR3 protein. The repertoire holds 270,000 or so distinct CDR3 sequences, with over 15% as singletons. What was sequenced was CD8+ T cells from PBMCs. These receptors all come from a human donor in good health (CMV status not recorded). Some clones in this sample may be carry-over from other donors' samples.

V gene TRBV5-3 combines with J gene TRBJ2-1; TRBD1 agrees at 10 bases. TRBV5-3 is labeled an ORF, and its function is uncertain. This CDR3 contains 11 residues. The trim removed 8 bases at V and 12 bases at J, leaving 5 bases unmatched. CDR3 sequence reads: CASSRDRGQFF. In DNA form, the CDR3 reads TGTGCCAGCAGCAGGGACAGGGGGCAGTTCTTC.

This clonotype was counted many times. CDR3 DNA sequence: TGTGCCAGCAGCCAGGTCGACAGGGCCCCTGAAGCTTTCTTT. This gives the protein CASSQVDRAPEAFF. The rearrangement links TRBV4-2 to TRBJ1-1; 7 positions agree with TRBD1. Germline V CDR1 and CDR2: LGHNA, YNFKEQ. Trimming took 3 bases from V and 6 from J; bases not matched to a gene: 7. The CDR3 spans 14 residues.